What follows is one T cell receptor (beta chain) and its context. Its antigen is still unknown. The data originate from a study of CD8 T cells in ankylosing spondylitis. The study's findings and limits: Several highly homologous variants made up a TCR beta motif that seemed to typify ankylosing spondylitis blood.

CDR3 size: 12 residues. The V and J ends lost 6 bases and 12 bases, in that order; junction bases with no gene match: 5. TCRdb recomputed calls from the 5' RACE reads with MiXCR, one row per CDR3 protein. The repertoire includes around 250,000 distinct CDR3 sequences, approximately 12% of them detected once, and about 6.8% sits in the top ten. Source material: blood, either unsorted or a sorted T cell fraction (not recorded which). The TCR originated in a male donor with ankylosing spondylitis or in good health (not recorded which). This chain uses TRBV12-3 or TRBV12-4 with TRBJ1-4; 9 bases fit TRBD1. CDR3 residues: CASRTGGAELFF. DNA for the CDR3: TGTGCCAGCAGAACAGGGGGCGCAGAACTGTTTTTT.